These T cell receptor beta chains were read from a single sample in a study of blood T cell repertoires in COVID-19. Here immunoSEQ multiplex PCR was the method, and the copy in TCRdb shows in-frame clones only, minus some. The table has 250,000 to 400,000 clones, roughly 88% seen once. Sequencing was done on a sample of peripheral blood. These receptors were obtained from a woman in her twenties or thirties with COVID-19, enrolled during active disease. Each CDR3 is given with its conserved first and last residue. The D gene is left open where the match is weak. Clone sizes are given selectively: once, few, many, or a class where the clone is expanded.

>.|TRBV2|.|TRBJ2-3
CASSVGTVTDTQYF
TGTGCCAGCAGTGTAGGAACAGTCACAGATACGCAGTATTTT
>.|TRBV12-3/TRBV12-4|.|TRBJ2-7
CASRPTGSYEQYF
TGTGCCAGCAGGCCCACAGGGAGCTACGAGCAGTACTTC
>.|TRBV2|.|TRBJ1-5
CASATWGSNQPQHF
TGTGCCAGCGCGACCTGGGGCAGCAATCAGCCCCAGCATTTT
>.|TRBV5-1|.|TRBJ2-4
CASSPQTPIAKNIQYF
TGCGCCAGCAGTCCCCAAACACCCATAGCCAAAAACATTCAGTACTTC
>.|TRBV12-2|.|TRBJ1-2
CASRLTGILGYGYTF
TGTGCAAGTCGCTTGACAGGGATCCTCGGCTATGGCTACACCTTC
>TRBD1|TRBV7-2|many|TRBJ1-1
CASSLQGANTEAFF
TGTGCCAGCAGCTTACAGGGGGCGAACACTGAAGCTTTCTTT
>TRBD2|TRBV10-1|.|TRBJ2-1
CASSAATSGTYNEQFF
TGCGCCAGCAGCGCCGCCACTAGCGGAACCTACAATGAGCAGTTCTTC
>.|TRBV27|few|TRBJ1-2
CASSGGSLDGYTF
TGTGCCAGCAGTGGCGGGAGTCTGGATGGCTACACCTTC
>.|TRBV7-2|.|TRBJ2-3
CASSLGPPSTGTDTQYF
TGTGCCAGCAGCTTAGGCCCCCCGTCTACAGGGACAGATACGCAGTATTTT
>.|TRBV2|few|TRBJ2-7
CASSEEVARYEQYF
TGTGCCAGCAGTGAAGAGGTAGCCCGCTACGAGCAGTACTTC
>.|TRBV5-1|.|TRBJ1-2
CASSLVGDTGTGGYTF
TGCGCCAGCAGCTTGGTGGGGGACACAGGAACGGGTGGCTACACCTTC
>TRBD1|TRBV7-9|.|TRBJ2-2
CASSENRDRGHGGELFF
TGTGCCAGCAGTGAGAACCGGGACAGGGGGCATGGCGGGGAGCTGTTTTTT
>TRBD1|TRBV6-1|.|TRBJ2-1
CASSEYFEGTGGSEQFF
TGTGCCAGCAGTGAATACTTCGAGGGGACAGGCGGCAGTGAGCAGTTCTTC
>TRBD1|TRBV7-9|.|TRBJ1-1
CASSETGTGSSEAFF
TGTGCCAGCAGCGAGACCGGGACAGGGAGCTCAGAAGCTTTCTTT
>.|TRBV12-3/TRBV12-4|.|TRBJ2-3
CASSTVTDTQYF
TGTGCCAGCAGCACGGTGACAGATACGCAGTATTTT
>.|TRBV4-1|.|TRBJ2-6
CASSQDLVSGANVLTF
TGCGCCAGCAGCCAAGATCTAGTGTCTGGGGCCAACGTCCTGACTTTC
>.|TRBV9|.|TRBJ2-2
CASNTGTTNTGELFF
TGTGCCAGCAACACCGGGACAACGAACACCGGGGAGCTGTTTTTT
>.|TRBV19|.|TRBJ2-7
CASSIGDRPYEQYF
TGTGCCAGTAGTATCGGCGACAGACCCTACGAGCAGTACTTC
>.|TRBV7-2|.|TRBJ1-2
CASSLDGGQWYGYTF
TGTGCCAGCAGCTTAGACGGGGGGCAGTGGTATGGCTACACCTTC
>.|TRBV2|.|TRBJ2-7
CASSPGVYEQYF
TGTGCCAGCAGCCCAGGGGTCTACGAGCAGTACTTC
>.|TRBV6-1|.|TRBJ1-3
CASSEHRANTIYF
TGTGCCAGCAGTGAACACAGGGCCAACACCATATATTTT
>.|TRBV7-6|.|TRBJ2-1
CASSIGQSGTYNEQFF
TGTGCCAGCAGCATAGGACAGTCCGGAACTTACAATGAGCAGTTCTTC
>.|TRBV11-3|.|TRBJ2-7
CASSFEGYEQYF
TGTGCCAGCAGCTTCGAGGGCTACGAGCAGTACTTC
>TRBD1|TRBV19|.|TRBJ2-1
CASIPPGQSSYNEQFF
TGTGCCAGTATTCCTCCGGGACAGAGCTCCTACAATGAGCAGTTCTTC
>.|TRBV7-9|once|TRBJ2-3
CASSLGPRDSTDTQYF
TGTGCCAGCAGCTTAGGCCCTAGAGACAGCACAGATACGCAGTATTTT